This TCR beta chain was documented in a study of cytomegalovirus exposure and HLA in healthy donors. Study-level points and caveats: The study listed 164 cytomegalovirus-associated TCR beta chains.

The J segment lost 4 bases and the V segment lost 4 bases, leaving 6 bases of the junction unmatched. The CDR3 length is 14 residues. CDR1 and CDR2 from the germline V gene are SGHDT and YYEEEE. A multiplex PCR was run with 60 Vbeta primers and 13 Jbeta primers. Data came from immunoSEQ multiplex PCR; TCRdb stores just in-frame clones and leaves some out. The profile covers some 190,000 clones, with more than 75% appearing a single time and 2% to 3% taken by the ten largest. For this clone: Its antigen is currently unknown.

The sequenced material came from PBMCs. The chain is built from TRBV5-6 and TRBJ2-7; 9 nucleotides line up with TRBD2. The receptor was derived from a woman in her twenties or thirties in good health and CMV-seropositive. CDR3 sequence (DNA): TGTGCCAGCAGCGGGGCGGGGGGGCCTTACGAGCAGTACTTC. Encoded protein: CASSGAGGPYEQYF.